The next 19 T cell receptor beta chains were all read from a single sample in a study of CD8 T cells in ankylosing spondylitis (dated 2017 in TCRdb). Receptor amplification or capture employed 5' RACE. TCRdb records Illumina HiSeq 2500 as the sequencer. TCRdb ran its own pipeline on the public reads, namely fastp trimming at Q25 and MiXCR clone calling, and kept in-frame beta chains. Each entry is one CDR3 protein sequence, shown with its most common DNA and genes. The sample has 200,000 to 250,000 distinct CDR3 sequences on record, roughly 8.2% of them singletons. Of the sample, approximately 4.8% is held by the ten largest clones. The sample was blood, either unsorted or a sorted T cell fraction (not recorded which). Receptors originate from a female donor with ankylosing spondylitis or in good health (not recorded which).

The chain joins TRBV12-3 or TRBV12-4 to TRBJ2-7, with 7 positions matching TRBD1. J lost 6 bases, V lost 6 bases, and 14 bases had no gene match. The CDR3 length is 15 residues. The chain's CDR3 is CASSSDREWVREQYF. The CDR3 bases are TGTGCCAGCAGCTCCGACAGGGAATGGGTTCGCGAGCAGTACTTC.

Many counts were recorded for this clonotype. The chain has TRBV5-1 and TRBJ2-7; 8 bases align to TRBD2. The V gene end was trimmed by 2 bases and the J gene end by 4 bases; junction bases not matched to a gene: 8. CDR3 size: 15 residues. Per germline, CDR1 SGHRS and CDR2 YFSETQ. This chain's CDR3 is CASSFTVTSGYEQYF. DNA for the CDR3: TGCGCCAGCAGCTTCACAGTAACTAGCGGTTACGAGCAGTACTTC.

In the case of this clonotype: A much larger clonotype is one base distant, so this may be a read error. V usage is TRBV6-6 and J usage is TRBJ2-3; 8 bases are shared with TRBD1. Germline V gene lookup returns CDR1 MNHNY and CDR2 SVGAGI (reference sequence). This CDR3 has 13 residues. The CDR3 DNA reads as TGTGCCAGCGGGGACAGGCCGACAGCTACGCAGTATTTT. Amino acids: CASGDRPTATQYF.

This sequence joins TRBV6-4 and TRBJ2-1, with 7 nucleotides matching TRBD1. This CDR3 region has 12 residues. The germline V gene has CDR1 MRHNA and CDR2 SNTAGT. Losses at the gene ends were 7 bases for V and 9 bases for J; bases not matched to a gene: 6. For the CDR3, the DNA is TGTGCCAGCATCGACAGGGCAGTTGAGCAGTTCTTC. Its protein is CASIDRAVEQFF.

In its sample, this clonotype is medium-sized (0.01 to 0.1%). This chain links TRBV12-3 or TRBV12-4 with TRBJ1-1; TRBD1 agrees at 9 bases. This CDR3 is 16 amino acids long. Trimming cost V 6 bases and J 4 bases; bases outside gene matches: 12. The CDR3 loop reads CASSSQGAPLGTEAFF. The DNA of the CDR3 is TGTGCCAGCAGCTCACAGGGGGCTCCCTTGGGCACTGAAGCTTTCTTT.

Many counts were recorded for this clonotype. V gene TRBV6-2 or TRBV6-3 combines with J gene TRBJ2-7; D perhaps matches TRBD1 (6 bases). The CDR3 is made up of 16 amino acids. Germline CDR1 is MNHEY and CDR2 is SVGEGT. With 2 bases removed from V and 0 bases from J, the gap between germline ends came to 14 bases. CDR3 nucleotides: TGTGCCAGCAGTTACAAGTTAGGGGGAAGCTCCTACGAGCAGTACTTC. Its protein is CASSYKLGGSSYEQYF.

Ten or more counts support this clonotype. The genes are TRBV27 and TRBJ2-5; 7 bases line up with TRBD2. The CDR3 contains 14 residues. Germline V gene data show CDR1 as MNHEY and CDR2 as SMNVEV (reference sequence). V trimming: 6 bases; J trimming: 3 bases; junction bases outside the gene matches: 7. In nucleotides, the CDR3 is TGTGCCAGCAGGGGGCTAGCGGCGAAAGAGACCCAGTACTTC. Translating it yields CASRGLAAKETQYF.

This clonotype was counted at least ten times. The V call is TRBV20-1, the J call TRBJ2-5; D tentatively reads TRBD1 or TRBD2 (5 bases each). The CDR3 runs 13 residues. Germline values: CDR1 DFQATT, CDR2 SNEGSKA (reference sequence). Trimming left V 4 bases short and J 3 bases short, with 12 bases between. CDR3: CSATGPREETQYF. The CDR3 nucleotides are TGCAGTGCTACGGGACCGCGGGAAGAGACCCAGTACTTC.

The rearrangement uses TRBV20-1 and TRBJ2-1; 16 bases are shared with TRBD2. The germline V gene encodes CDR1 DFQATT and CDR2 SNEGSKA (reference sequence). There are 18 residues in the CDR3. CDR3 DNA sequence: TGCTGTCTAAGACCGGGACTAGCGGGAGGGGTGTCCTACAATGAGCAGTTCTTC. It codes for CCLRPGLAGGVSYNEQFF.

The J gene is TRBJ2-6, the V gene TRBV25-1, with TRBD1 identical over 9 bases. J lost 4 bases, V lost 5 bases, and 6 bases had no gene match. CDR3 length: 16 amino acids. The germline V gene has CDR1 MGHDK and CDR2 SYGVNS. The CDR3 spells CASSTQGAKGANVLTF. The CDR3 nucleotides are TGTGCCAGCAGTACACAGGGGGCTAAAGGGGCCAACGTCCTGACTTTC.

This clonotype was seen many times. V is TRBV24-1 and J is TRBJ2-3; 8 bases are shared with TRBD1. Germline trimming cut 10 bases from V and 4 bases from J; bases unmatched to any gene: 3. The CDR3 is 12 residues long. In germline, CDR1 is KGHDR, CDR2 SFDVKD. This chain's CDR3 is CATGQGADTQYF. CDR3 in DNA: TGTGCCACAGGACAGGGAGCAGATACGCAGTATTTT.

This clonotype was counted at least ten times. CDR3: CATSRDIKGNEQFF. The CDR3 DNA sequence: TGTGCCACCAGCAGAGATATCAAAGGCAATGAGCAGTTCTTC. The V and J genes are TRBV15 and TRBJ2-1, with D unclear. The V gene's germline CDR1 is LNHNV and CDR2 YYDKDF (reference sequence). The CDR3 has 14 amino acids. V was pared by 0 bases and J by 6 bases, with 9 bases between.

The sample holds many counts of this clonotype. V usage is TRBV24-1 and J usage is TRBJ1-2; no clear D. With 3 bases removed from V and 5 bases from J, the gap between germline ends came to 3 bases. The CDR3 runs 11 residues. The germline CDR1 and CDR2 sequences are KGHDR and SFDVKD. The CDR3 DNA reads TGTGCCACCAGTGATGGTTATGGCTACACCTTC. This translates into CATSDGYGYTF.

This clonotype occurred many times. V usage is TRBV29-1 and J usage is TRBJ2-7; 8 bases map to TRBD1. V shed 4 bases, J shed 3 bases, and the junction held 5 bases outside the gene matches. The germline V gene has CDR1 SQVTM and CDR2 ANQGSEA. CDR3 size: 13 residues. CDR3 coding DNA: TGCAGCGTTGTCCCCGGACAGGGCTACGAGCAGTACTTC. This gives the protein CSVVPGQGYEQYF.

This clonotype was counted many times. The V call is TRBV12-3 or TRBV12-4, the J call TRBJ2-1; TRBD1 is a possible D gene (5 bases). Trimming shortened V by 3 bases and J by 0 bases, and 9 bases separated the two germline ends. The length of the CDR3 is 15 residues. CDR3 coding DNA: TGTGCCAGCAGTTTTATAGGGGCCTCCTACAATGAGCAGTTCTTC. Translating it yields CASSFIGASYNEQFF.

The chain carries TRBV30 and TRBJ2-5; D call uncertain. The germline V gene encodes CDR1 GTSNPN and CDR2 SVGIG (reference sequence). The CDR3 spans 12 residues. Trimming removed 2 bases from V and 5 bases from J, with 9 bases in between. The CDR3 reads CAWSSGRETQYF. The DNA for the CDR3 is TGTGCCTGGAGTTCCGGTCGGGAGACCCAGTACTTC.

The table lists this clonotype with many counts. The genes are TRBV20-1 and TRBJ2-7, with 10 bases aligning to TRBD1. Germline V CDR1 and CDR2: DFQATT, SNEGSKA (reference sequence). With 6 bases clipped from V and 7 bases from J, the junction kept 15 bases outside the gene matches. The CDR3 is 15 amino acids. The CDR3 DNA is TGCAGTGCGCCGGGACAGGGGAAGCTGGGGCGGGAGCAGTACTTC. Protein: CSAPGQGKLGREQYF.

This clonotype came up many times. The genes are TRBV9 and TRBJ1-2; maybe TRBD1 (6 bases). The CDR3 spans 13 residues. The germline CDR1 and CDR2 sequences are SGDLS and YYNGEE. Trimming shortened V by 3 bases and J by 4 bases, and 10 bases separated the two germline ends. CDR3 nucleotides: TGTGCCAGCAGCGACCGGACAGCCTATGGCTACACCTTC. Its protein is CASSDRTAYGYTF.

This clonotype was recorded at least ten times. The chain combines TRBV10-2 with TRBJ2-7; 10 bases fit TRBD2. This CDR3 is built from 16 residues. Germline lookup yields CDR1 WSHSY and CDR2 SAAADI. With 6 bases clipped from V and 2 bases from J, the junction kept 10 bases outside the gene matches. The CDR3 loop is CASSPRGLAGAYEQYF. The CDR3 bases are TGCGCCAGCAGCCCCAGGGGCCTAGCGGGGGCCTACGAGCAGTACTTC.